This T cell receptor beta chain was profiled in a study of early T cells in non-severe SARS-CoV-2 infection. This clonotype was recorded many times. The CDR3 spans 14 residues. Trimming pared 4 bases from V and 6 bases from J, leaving 15 bases between. Germline CDR1 reads KGHSH; CDR2 reads LQKENI. Individually, cDNA molecules had unique molecular identifiers attached to them. MiXCR, run by TCRdb on the 5' RACE reads, gives a single entry per CDR3 protein. The table records just under 60,000 distinct CDR3 sequences, more than 7.5% of them present only once. This chain links TRBV18 with TRBJ1-1; tentative D call: TRBD1 (6 bases). The TCR was taken from an adult who was a healthcare worker with PCR-confirmed SARS-CoV-2 infection or an uninfected control (not recorded which). Input material: whole blood. CDR3 in amino acids: CASSRDGGRSEAFF. DNA of the CDR3: TGTGCCAGCTCACGGGACGGGGGCCGCTCTGAAGCTTTCTTT.